These 14 T cell receptor beta chains share one sample of origin, sequenced in a study of blood T cell repertoires in COVID-19 (TCRdb year 2020). Library creation used the immunoSEQ multiplex PCR assay. Sourced from immuneACCESS, this table was stored by TCRdb with only in-frame sequences that have V and J called. A share of the clones is absent; for the studies checked, an unresolved V gene accounts for under half, and the remainder has no known explanation. In all, the sample holds approximately 17,000 clones, and around 90% of those were seen once. About 50% of the sample comes from the top ten. Sequenced: peripheral blood. The receptors come from a human donor in a cohort sampled during active COVID-19.

V and J are TRBV11-1 and TRBJ2-7; D uncertain. This CDR3 is 13 amino acids long. Trimming removed 5 bases from V and 0 bases from J, with 8 bases in between. Looked up from germline, CDR1 is SGHAT and CDR2 is FQDESV (reference sequence). Here the CDR3 reads CASSREFSYEQYF. CDR3 sequence (DNA): TGTGCCAGCAGCAGAGAATTCTCCTACGAGCAGTACTTC.

The rearrangement uses TRBV11-2 and TRBJ2-1, with D possibly being TRBD2 (5 bases). The germline V and J ends were trimmed by 6 bases and 8 bases, with 17 bases remaining between them. The CDR3 is 14 amino acids. The germline CDR1 and CDR2 sequences are SGHAT and FQNNGV. The CDR3 DNA sequence: TGTGCCAGCAGGTACCCCGGGGTTTTGGATGAGCAGTTCTTC. Protein: CASRYPGVLDEQFF.

The V and J genes are TRBV18 and TRBJ2-1, with TRBD2 matching over 13 bases. The CDR3 covers 15 residues. The germline V gene has CDR1 KGHSH and CDR2 LQKENI. Trimming took 3 bases from V and 5 from J; bases not matched to a gene: 1. CDR3 residues: CASSPGLAGDNEQFF. The DNA of the CDR3 is TGTGCCAGCTCACCTGGACTAGCGGGGGACAATGAGCAGTTCTTC.

The genes are TRBV7-8 and TRBJ1-6; the D gene is possibly TRBD1 (6 bases). The CDR3 is 15 amino acids. The germline gives CDR1 SGHVS, CDR2 FQNEAQ. With 4 bases removed from V and 4 bases from J, the gap between germline ends came to 11 bases. The CDR3 reads CASSSGTRYNSPLHF. The CDR3 DNA follows: TGTGCCAGCAGCTCCGGGACACGGTATAATTCACCCCTCCACTTT.

V usage is TRBV25-1 and J usage is TRBJ1-2; a weak D match, TRBD1 (6 bases). Per the germline V gene, CDR1 is MGHDK and CDR2 is SYGVNS. The CDR3 covers 12 residues. Trimming removed 7 bases at V and 6 bases at J, with 12 bases between. In nucleotides, the CDR3 is TGTGCCAGCATGAACAGGGCTGATGGCTACACCTTC. This codes for CASMNRADGYTF.

The V and J genes are TRBV6-6 and TRBJ2-7; D gene unclear. Trimming shortened V by 3 bases and J by 6 bases, and 9 bases separated the two germline ends. This CDR3 has 12 amino acids. Germline loops: CDR1 MNHNY, CDR2 SVGAGI (reference sequence). Here the CDR3 DNA reads TGTGCCAGCAGTTATTCTAGAGGCGAGCAGTACTTC. This encodes CASSYSRGEQYF.

The CDR3 is CASSQDRGTETQYF. The CDR3 nucleotides read TGTGCCAGCAGCCAAGATCGGGGGACGGAGACCCAGTACTTC. This chain connects TRBV4-2 to TRBJ2-5; tentatively, D is TRBD2 (6 bases). The germline V gene encodes CDR1 LGHNA and CDR2 YNFKEQ. V was pared by 0 bases and J by 5 bases, with 10 bases between. The CDR3 is 14 residues long.

The chain joins TRBV5-1 to TRBJ2-5, with no clear D. With 4 bases removed from V and 2 bases from J, the gap between germline ends came to 3 bases. Germline CDR1 and CDR2: SGHRS and YFSETQ. The CDR3 spans 11 residues. CDR3 protein: CASSLQETQYF. CDR3 nucleotides: TGCGCCAGCAGCCTTCAAGAGACCCAGTACTTC. Full variable domain (missing parts from reference TRBV5-1 and TRBJ2-5): KAGVTQTPRYLIKTRGQQVTLSCSPISGHRSVSWYQQTPGQGLQFLFEYFSETQRNKGNFPGRFSGRQFSNSRSEMNVSTLELGDSALYLCASSLQETQYFGPGTRLLVL.

The chain uses TRBV4-3 and TRBJ1-1; D is possibly TRBD1 (6 bases). Germline CDR1 and CDR2: LGHNA and YSLEER. CDR3 length: 13 amino acids. V was cut by 0 bases and J by 9 bases, with 11 bases left in between. CDR3 in amino acids: CASSQDRGAKAFF. The CDR3 nucleotides are TGCGCCAGCAGCCAAGATCGGGGGGCCAAAGCTTTCTTT.

This chain connects TRBV7-3 to TRBJ2-3, with TRBD1 identical over 7 bases. This CDR3 comprises 14 residues. Germline V gene data show CDR1 as SGHTA and CDR2 as FQGTGA. DNA for the CDR3: TGTGCAAGCCAAAGACAGGGCGGCACAGATACGCAGTATTTT. It yields the protein CASQRQGGTDTQYF.

CDR3 sequence: CASSLAVQDRGSSPLHF. DNA for the CDR3: TGTGCCAGCAGCTTAGCCGTGCAGGACAGGGGTTCCTCACCCCTCCACTTT. The genes are TRBV7-8 and TRBJ1-6, with TRBD1 matching over 9 bases. The CDR3 spans 17 residues. The trim removed 0 bases at V and 10 bases at J, leaving 10 bases unmatched. Germline V gene sequence: CDR1 SGHVS, CDR2 FQNEAQ.

Regarding this clone: One end of the junction does not line up with germline, which may come from a read error. The CDR3 region is CASSLGQGAATNEKLFF. In DNA, the CDR3 is TGTGCTAGCAGCTTAGGACAGGGGGCGGCAACTAATGAAAAACTGTTTTTT. V is TRBV7-7 and J is TRBJ1-4; 11 bases are shared with TRBD1. This CDR3 is built from 17 residues. Per the germline V gene, CDR1 is SSHAT and CDR2 is FNYEAQ (reference sequence).

The gene calls are TRBV5-1 and TRBJ1-1, with 8 positions matching TRBD1. The CDR3 is 15 amino acids. The V and J ends lost 3 bases and 1 base, in that order; junction bases with no gene match: 5. Germline CDR1 SGHRS, CDR2 YFSETQ. CDR3 sequence reads: CASSSQDRANTEAFF. The CDR3 DNA reads TGCGCCAGCAGCTCCCAGGACAGGGCGAACACTGAAGCTTTCTTT.

In regard to this clone: At one end the junction does not follow the germline gene, possibly because of a read error. J is TRBJ2-5 and V is TRBV2, with D perhaps being TRBD1 or TRBD2 (5 bases each). CDR1 and CDR2 (germline): SNHLY, FYNNEI. CDR3 size: 14 residues. The CDR3 spells CASGEGRAGETQYF. CDR3 coding DNA: TGTGCCAGCGGTGAGGGCAGGGCAGGAGAGACCCAGTACTTC. Combining the CDR3 with reference TRBV2 and TRBJ2-5 gives the whole variable domain EPEVTQTPSHQVTQMGQEVILRCVPISNHLYFYWYRQILGQKVEFLVSFYNNEISEKSEIFDDQFSVERPDGSNFTLKIRSTKLEDSAMYFCASGEGRAGETQYFGPGTRLLVL.